The 7 T cell receptor beta chains below come from one sample, sequenced in a study of regulatory and conventional T cells in RAG deficiency. Profiled with immunoSEQ multiplex PCR; TCRdb holds only in-frame clones, not every one. This sample has roughly 350 clones, with about 92% found just once. Regulatory T cells were sorted from blood as CD4+ CD25-high CD127-low cells. Input material: Tregs sorted from blood. Receptor source: a human donor with RAG deficiency presenting as severe combined immunodeficiency.

This clone was observed once. The chain combines TRBV10-3 with TRBJ2-2; 7 bases agree with TRBD1. The CDR3 has 11 residues. In germline, CDR1 is ENHRY, CDR2 SYGVKD. The trim removed 10 bases at V and 6 bases at J, leaving 2 bases unmatched. CDR3 region: CASQGAGELFF. CDR3 coding DNA: TGTGCCAGCCAGGGGGCCGGGGAGCTGTTTTTT.

V gene TRBV25-1 combines with J gene TRBJ1-2; 8 bases match TRBD1. Germline V gene data show CDR1 as MGHDK and CDR2 as SYGVNS. Trimming cost V 10 bases and J 3 bases; bases outside gene matches: 7. The CDR3 contains 13 residues. The CDR3 DNA sequence: TGTGCCACCGGACAGGGTGGCGACTATGGCTACACCTTC. This gives the protein CATGQGGDYGYTF.

The chain has TRBV9 and TRBJ2-1, with a weak D call TRBD2 (6 bases). Germline CDR1 reads SGDLS; CDR2 reads YYNGEE. CDR3 length: 15 residues. V was trimmed by 3 bases and J by 4 bases, leaving 14 bases between them. For the CDR3, the DNA is TGTGCCAGCAGCGACACCGGGACTTTATACAATGAGCAGTTCTTC. It is translated as CASSDTGTLYNEQFF.

A single count supports this clone. The V gene is TRBV10-3, the J gene TRBJ2-5, with unresolved D. V dropped 4 bases and J dropped 0 bases, with 12 bases sitting between them. Germline V lookup: CDR1 ENHRY, CDR2 SYGVKD. The CDR3 is 15 amino acids. The CDR3 DNA follows: TGTGCCATCAGTGCCCTCGCTATATACCAAGAGACCCAGTACTTC. Protein sequence: CAISALAIYQETQYF.

The CDR3 loop is CSGHQYNEQFF. In DNA form, the CDR3 reads TGTTCTGGACACCAATACAATGAGCAGTTCTTC. This chain uses TRBV30 with TRBJ2-1, with D tentatively TRBD1 (5 bases). CDR3 length: 11 amino acids. Germline CDR1 and CDR2: GTSNPN and SVGIG (reference sequence).

This sequence joins TRBV5-3 and TRBJ1-2; unclear D gene. TRBV5-3 is placed among ORFs of uncertain function. V was cut by 7 bases and J by 4 bases, with 23 bases left in between. The CDR3 length is 16 residues. CDR3 nucleotide sequence: TGTGCCAGACCTGGTCGAATGGCGAGAAAGACCTATGGCTACACCTTC. Residues: CARPGRMARKTYGYTF.

The CDR3 reads CASFGTGDSYEQYF. The CDR3 DNA reads as TGTGCCAGCTTTGGGACAGGGGACTCCTACGAGCAGTACTTC. This sequence joins TRBV6-5 and TRBJ2-7, with 10 bases identical to TRBD1. This CDR3 is 14 amino acids long. The germline CDR1 and CDR2 sequences are MNHEY and SVGAGI. Germline trimming cut 8 bases from V and 0 bases from J; bases unmatched to any gene: 4.